The entry that follows covers one T cell receptor beta chain sequence. Antigen: not known. Per the original methods: Researchers built a distant-metastasis classifier for papillary thyroid cancer that drew on CDR3 differences across clinicopathological groups. TCRdb re-processed the PCR reads through MiXCR. The V and J calls reflect TCRdb's pipeline rather than the authors' work. The table shows about 6,100 clones, with around 33% occurring only once. CDR3 length: 14 amino acids. CDR1 and CDR2 (germline): DFQATT, SNEGSKA (reference sequence). Trimming removed 0 bases from V and 6 bases from J, with 15 bases in between. None of the patients had undergone any treatment ahead of thyroid surgery. The source of the sample is a study of metastatic and nonmetastatic thyroid tumors. Study information: Across blood and tumor or nodule tissue, repertoires from malignant and benign thyroid patients were compared with one another.

Whole-study findings and limits: Malignant tumors reportedly showed significantly higher TCR beta diversity than benign nodules in both blood and tumor.

V and J are TRBV20-1 and TRBJ2-7; D is perhaps TRBD1 or TRBD2 (5 bases each). Sequenced input: adjacent normal tissue. The receptor comes from a male donor with papillary thyroid cancer or a benign thyroid nodule (not recorded which). Some clones in this sample may be carry-over from other donors' samples. The CDR3 region has the DNA TGCAGTGCTAGAGATACCCTAGGGGAGCTCGAGCAGTACTTC. It yields the protein CSARDTLGELEQYF.